This T cell receptor (beta chain) stems from a study of early T cells in non-severe SARS-CoV-2 infection. This clonotype was detected once. CDR3 length: 13 amino acids. The V gene's germline CDR1 is SGHDT and CDR2 YYEEEE. The germline V and J ends were trimmed by 4 bases and 3 bases, with 11 bases remaining between them. TCRdb re-called the 5' RACE reads with MiXCR, one entry per CDR3 protein. The table records 50,000 or so distinct CDR3 sequences, 13% of them present only once. The clonotype originates from an adult who was a healthcare worker with PCR-confirmed SARS-CoV-2 infection or an uninfected control (not recorded which). Sample: whole blood. The chain employs TRBV5-6 and TRBJ2-7; D possibly corresponds to TRBD2 (6 bases). In nucleotides, the CDR3 is TGTGCCAGCAGCCGTGGAGGGGTCTACGAGCAGTACTTC. This sequence encodes CASSRGGVYEQYF.